Listed below are T cell receptor beta chains from one sample, sequenced in a study of blood T cell repertoires in COVID-19. Repertoires were generated with immunoSEQ multiplex PCR, while TCRdb's copy carries only in-frame clones and drops some. The sample yields a few hundred thousand clones, about 87% seen once. The sequenced sample consisted of peripheral blood. These receptors came from a man aged 55 to 70 with acute or convalescent COVID-19. The CDR3 runs from the conserved cysteine through the conserved F or W. D genes are given only for firm matches.

D gene,V gene,CDR3 protein
TRBD2,TRBV12-3/TRBV12-4,CASSFLAGGAYF
TRBD1,TRBV6-6,CASRPQGASYNEQFF
TRBD1,TRBV28,CASVGTGDYEQYF
-,TRBV3-1/TRBV3-2,CASSPGLNTYEQYF
-,TRBV11-2,CASSLRESYNEQFF
-,TRBV29-1,CSVVGDDTGELFF
TRBD1,TRBV7-9,CASSIPGTDIMNTEAFF
TRBD1,TRBV6-6,CASSYHRGRSTEAFF
-,TRBV18,CASSDFAGAEDEQYF
TRBD1,TRBV29-1,CSARDSNSPLHF
TRBD1,TRBV10-3,CAIRPGQGAGELFF
-,TRBV3-1/TRBV3-2,CASSQESAIGSIYGYTF
TRBD1,TRBV2,CASSEGTGGLFAYF
TRBD2,TRBV19,CASSIRASGDEQYF
TRBD2,TRBV5-1,CASSREGSYEQYF
-,TRBV2,CASSEEGPQHF
-,TRBV9,CASSVVPGGTNEKLFF
TRBD1,TRBV7-9,CASSPDRGEYNEQFF
TRBD1,TRBV2,CASGTGEYNQPQHF
TRBD2,TRBV28,CASSSRVAGLQETQYF
TRBD1,TRBV4-2,CASSQRGSLQGEGISGELFF
TRBD1,TRBV6-5,CASKKVTGPQETQYF
TRBD1,TRBV5-1,CASSEDRGQLYGYTF
-,TRBV27,CASSLIGTSPYFTNSPLHF
TRBD2,TRBV25-1,CASSGSGGAGETQYF
-,TRBV7-2,CASRNRDRPRNSPLHF
-,TRBV5-8,CASSQPGLQETQYF
TRBD2,TRBV6-2/TRBV6-3,CASSYSQLAGQETQYF
TRBD1,TRBV28,CASSSFPPGTGPDQQYF
TRBD1,TRBV6-5,CASRHDRDLQETQYF
-,TRBV9,CASSPDWRGTPQQYF
TRBD1,TRBV6-5,CASSYSGQGTYEQYF
TRBD1,TRBV19,CASSRTGDNTEAFF
TRBD1,TRBV16,CASSQSTGDTDTQYF
TRBD1,TRBV7-2,CASSLALRGVGYTF
TRBD1,TRBV19,CASTDRGEQFF
TRBD2,TRBV5-1,CASSRASGGPAPYNEQFF
-,TRBV2,CASSEARGVRELFF
TRBD1,TRBV19,CASSRDRGGDTEAFF
TRBD1,TRBV9,CASSYPTGGTDTQYF
-,TRBV4-2,CASSQDPGREPPGEQYF
-,TRBV5-4,CASSLTRDEAFF
TRBD1,TRBV5-6,CASSLGQGANEQFF
-,TRBV6-2/TRBV6-3,CASSYPPGGTDTQYF
-,TRBV4-2,CASSQVGATNEKLFF
TRBD1,TRBV18,CASSPVGQGRTEAFF
-,TRBV1,CTSSQGYRTNRIPLQCYGYTF
TRBD1,TRBV5-1,CASSPNTGAMNTEAFF
-,TRBV7-3,CASSLGGGSQETQYF
-,TRBV5-1,CASSLGDRGGNQPQHF
-,TRBV18,CASSPSSSYNSPLHF
-,TRBV11-2,CASREWDPRDEKLFF
TRBD1,TRBV19,CASSTRTGGEQFF
TRBD1,TRBV2,CASSGTGGSWAEAFF
-,TRBV5-1,CASSRLGREISGANVLTF
TRBD1,TRBV4-3,CASSQGQGQGGYNSPLHF
-,TRBV7-3,CASSSSGLQSETQYF
-,TRBV3-1/TRBV3-2,CASSQERQFDQPQHF
-,TRBV19,CASSIGRAAGNTIYF